Sequencing of this T cell receptor beta chain was carried out in a study of cytomegalovirus exposure and HLA in healthy donors. V shed 1 base and J shed 4 bases, with 10 bases lying between them. The CDR3 runs to 14 residues. Looked up from germline, CDR1 is MGHRA and CDR2 is YSYEKL. The data were produced by immunoSEQ multiplex PCR, yet TCRdb's version contains in-frame clones alone and is incomplete. The sample has 150,000 to 200,000 clones, 86% seen once. The sequenced material came from PBMCs. The receptor was isolated from a woman under 30 in good health and CMV-seronegative. The genes are TRBV4-1 and TRBJ1-2, with D possibly matching TRBD1 (5 bases). The CDR3 sequence: CASSQGGNLYGYTF. The CDR3 nucleotides are TGCGCCAGCAGCCAAGGGGGCAACCTCTATGGCTACACCTTC.